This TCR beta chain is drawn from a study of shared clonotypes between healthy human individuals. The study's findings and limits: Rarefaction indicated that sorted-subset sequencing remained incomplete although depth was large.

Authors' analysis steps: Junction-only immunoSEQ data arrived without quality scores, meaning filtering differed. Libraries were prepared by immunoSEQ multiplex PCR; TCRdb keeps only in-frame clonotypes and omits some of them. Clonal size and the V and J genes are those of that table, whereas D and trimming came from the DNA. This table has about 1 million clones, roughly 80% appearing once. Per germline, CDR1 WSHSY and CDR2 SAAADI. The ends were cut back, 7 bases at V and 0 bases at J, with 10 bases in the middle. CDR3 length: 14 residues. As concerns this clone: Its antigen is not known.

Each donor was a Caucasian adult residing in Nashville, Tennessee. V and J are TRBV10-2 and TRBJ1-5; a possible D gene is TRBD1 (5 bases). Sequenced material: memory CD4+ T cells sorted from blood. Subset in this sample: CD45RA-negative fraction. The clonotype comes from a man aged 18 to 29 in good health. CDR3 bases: TGCGCCAGCAAACCGACAGTTAGCAATCAGCCCCAGCATTTT. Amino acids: CASKPTVSNQPQHF.